The source of this TCR beta chain is a study of cytomegalovirus exposure and HLA in healthy donors. At the level of the study: Falling in the Caucasian-associated ancestry cluster were approximately 86% of under 500 genotyped donors.

It was with 60 Vbeta and 13 Jbeta primers that the PCR ran. Data came from immunoSEQ multiplex PCR; TCRdb stores just in-frame clones and leaves some out. The repertoire table contains some 130,000 clones. The clonotype originates from a man between 18 and 29 years old in good health and CMV-seronegative. The sequenced sample consisted of PBMCs.

CDR3 residues: CASSPRSSYEQYF. For the CDR3, the DNA is TGTGCCAGCAGCCCGAGGAGTTCCTACGAGCAGTACTTC. The rearrangement links TRBV7-2 to TRBJ2-7; no clear D gene. Trimming stripped 5 bases from V and 1 base from J, with 9 bases between. The CDR3 is 13 amino acids. Per germline, CDR1 SGHTA and CDR2 FQGNSA.